This T cell receptor (beta chain) was obtained from a study of CD8 T cells in ankylosing spondylitis. The study's findings and limits: A CD8+ phenotype characterized the disease-linked clones, which were relatively rare in peripheral blood. Prior work had noted some motif variants in reactive arthritis blood and synovial fluid. A TCR beta motif of seven or eight highly homologous variants appeared characteristic of ankylosing spondylitis blood. Matched synovial fluid from ankylosing spondylitis patients was reported to be enriched for disease-linked clones.

The germline gives CDR1 SGDLS, CDR2 YYNGEE. The CDR3 spans 10 residues, counting both ends. For this clonotype: Its antigen remains unknown. Since no conserved phenylalanine or tryptophan closes the CDR3, a read error is the likely cause. The limits of the CDR3 on the DNA are not certain, so only TCRdb's listed CDR3 is given.

As the method for making TCR beta libraries, quantitative 5'-RACE with molecular barcodes was used. TCRdb recomputed calls from the 5' RACE reads with MiXCR, one row per CDR3 protein. The data contain around 430,000 distinct CDR3 sequences, 15% to 20% of them singletons. This chain uses TRBV9 with TRBJ1-4. Sequenced material: blood, either unsorted or a sorted T cell fraction (not recorded which). The TCR comes from a male donor with ankylosing spondylitis. The CDR3 region is CASSVRAGID.